This TCR beta chain is from a study of cytomegalovirus exposure and HLA in healthy donors. Overall study findings and caveats: A previous analysis found most TCR beta V segments productive roughly 90% or roughly 30% of the time. There were three CMV-associated chains whose specificity for CMV antigens was confirmed in vitro.

As concerns this clone: What it binds is not known. Other DNA sequences in the sample encode the same CDR3.

PCR employed 60 Vbeta and 13 Jbeta primers. In the original analysis: Tens of millions of unique TCR beta chains, 10 million to 14 million shared, were counted in a later analysis. Sequencing was performed with immunoSEQ multiplex PCR; in TCRdb, only in-frame clones are kept and a portion is missing. V and J calls plus clone size are reproduced from that table; the DNA served to infer D and trimming. The sample shows over 100,000 clones, 8.9% of them seen only once. The receptor was derived from a woman aged 40 to 50 in good health and CMV-seropositive. Material for sequencing was PBMCs.

CDR3 sequence reads: CASRGAVGNTEAFF. The CDR3 bases are TGCGCCAGCAGGGGAGCAGTCGGGAACACTGAAGCTTTCTTT. The chain links TRBV5-1 to TRBJ1-1; no firm D call. Germline V gene data show CDR1 as SGHRS and CDR2 as YFSETQ. Trimming took 5 bases from V and 1 from J, leaving 12 bases between them. CDR3 size: 14 residues. The full variable domain, with the rest looked up from reference TRBV5-1 and TRBJ1-1, is KAGVTQTPRYLIKTRGQQVTLSCSPISGHRSVSWYQQTPGQGLQFLFEYFSETQRNKGNFPGRFSGRQFSNSRSEMNVSTLELGDSALYLCASRGAVGNTEAFFGQGTRLTVV.